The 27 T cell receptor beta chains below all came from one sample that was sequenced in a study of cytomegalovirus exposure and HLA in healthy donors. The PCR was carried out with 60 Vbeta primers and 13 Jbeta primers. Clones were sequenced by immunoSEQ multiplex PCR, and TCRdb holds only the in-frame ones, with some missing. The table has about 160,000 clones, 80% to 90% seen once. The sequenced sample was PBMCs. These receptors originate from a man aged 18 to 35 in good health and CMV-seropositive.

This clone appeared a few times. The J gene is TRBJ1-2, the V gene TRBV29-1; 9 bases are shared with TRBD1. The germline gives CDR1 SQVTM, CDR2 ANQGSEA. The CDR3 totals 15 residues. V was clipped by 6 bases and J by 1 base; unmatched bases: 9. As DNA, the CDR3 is TGCAGCGTAGACCCGGACAGGGGAGGTAACTATGGCTACACCTTC. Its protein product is CSVDPDRGGNYGYTF.

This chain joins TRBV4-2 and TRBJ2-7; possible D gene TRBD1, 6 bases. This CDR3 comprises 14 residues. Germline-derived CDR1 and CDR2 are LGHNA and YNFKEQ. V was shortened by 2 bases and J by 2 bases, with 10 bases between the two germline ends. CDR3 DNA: TGTGCCAGCAGCCAAAGAACAGGGACCTACGAGCAGTACTTC. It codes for CASSQRTGTYEQYF.

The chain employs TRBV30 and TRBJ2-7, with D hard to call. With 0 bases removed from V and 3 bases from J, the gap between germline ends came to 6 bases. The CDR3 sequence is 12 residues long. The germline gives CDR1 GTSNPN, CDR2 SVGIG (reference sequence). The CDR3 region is CAWSVLYYEQYF. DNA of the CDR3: TGTGCCTGGAGTGTCCTTTACTACGAGCAGTACTTC.

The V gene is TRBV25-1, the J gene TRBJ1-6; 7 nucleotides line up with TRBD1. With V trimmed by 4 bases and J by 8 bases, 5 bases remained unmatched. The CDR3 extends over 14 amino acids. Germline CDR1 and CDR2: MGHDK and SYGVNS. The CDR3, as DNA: TGTGCCAGCAGTGTAAGACAGGGTCATTCACCCCTCCACTTT. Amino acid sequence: CASSVRQGHSPLHF.

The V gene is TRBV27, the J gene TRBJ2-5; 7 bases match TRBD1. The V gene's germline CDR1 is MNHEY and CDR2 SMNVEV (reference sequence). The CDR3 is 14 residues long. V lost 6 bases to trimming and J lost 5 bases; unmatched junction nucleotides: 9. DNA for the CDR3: TGTGCCAGCAGCCCGACAGGGCCTCGGGAGACCCAGTACTTC. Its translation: CASSPTGPRETQYF.

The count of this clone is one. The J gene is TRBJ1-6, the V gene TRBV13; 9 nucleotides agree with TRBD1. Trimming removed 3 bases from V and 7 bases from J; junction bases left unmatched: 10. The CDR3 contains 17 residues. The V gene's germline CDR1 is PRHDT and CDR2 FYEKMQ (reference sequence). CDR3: CASSFGTGSPRNSPLHF. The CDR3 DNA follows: TGTGCCAGCAGCTTCGGGACAGGGTCACCTCGGAATTCACCCCTCCACTTT.

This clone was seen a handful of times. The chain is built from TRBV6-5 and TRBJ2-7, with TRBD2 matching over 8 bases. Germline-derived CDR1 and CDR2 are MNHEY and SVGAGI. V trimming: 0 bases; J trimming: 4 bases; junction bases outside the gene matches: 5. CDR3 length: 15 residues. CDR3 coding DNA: TGTGCCAGCAGTTACTCCTTCGGGGGGGCTTACGAGCAGTACTTC. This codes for CASSYSFGGAYEQYF.

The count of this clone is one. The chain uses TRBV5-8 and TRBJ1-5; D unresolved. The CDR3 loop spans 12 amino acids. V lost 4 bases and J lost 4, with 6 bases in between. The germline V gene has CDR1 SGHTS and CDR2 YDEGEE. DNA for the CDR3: TGTGCCAGCAGCACGGAGAATCAGCCCCAGCATTTT. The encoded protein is CASSTENQPQHF.

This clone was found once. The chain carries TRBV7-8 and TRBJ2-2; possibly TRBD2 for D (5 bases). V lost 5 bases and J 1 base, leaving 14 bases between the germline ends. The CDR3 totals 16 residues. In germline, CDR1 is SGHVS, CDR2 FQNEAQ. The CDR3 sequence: CASSRDPGLNTGELFF. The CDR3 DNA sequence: TGTGCCAGCAGCAGAGACCCGGGGTTGAACACCGGGGAGCTGTTTTTT.

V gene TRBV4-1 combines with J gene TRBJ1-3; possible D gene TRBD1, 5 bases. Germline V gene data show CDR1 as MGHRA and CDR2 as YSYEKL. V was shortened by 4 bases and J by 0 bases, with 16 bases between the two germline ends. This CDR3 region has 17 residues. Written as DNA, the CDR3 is TGCGCCAGCAGCCCCCGACAGCCCGGTAGCTCTGGAAACACCATATATTTT. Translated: CASSPRQPGSSGNTIYF.

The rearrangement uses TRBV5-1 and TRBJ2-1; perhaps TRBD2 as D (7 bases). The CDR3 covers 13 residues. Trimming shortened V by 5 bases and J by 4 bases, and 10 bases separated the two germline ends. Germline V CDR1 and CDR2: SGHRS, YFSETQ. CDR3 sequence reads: CASSEGGYNEQFF. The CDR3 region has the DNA TGCGCCAGCAGTGAGGGGGGGTACAATGAGCAGTTCTTC.

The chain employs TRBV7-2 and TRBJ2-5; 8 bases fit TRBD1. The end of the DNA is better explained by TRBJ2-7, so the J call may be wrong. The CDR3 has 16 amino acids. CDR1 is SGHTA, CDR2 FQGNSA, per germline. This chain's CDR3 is CASSLGAGGILYEQYF. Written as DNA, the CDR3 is TGTGCCAGCAGCTTAGGGGCAGGGGGCATCCTCTACGAGCAGTACTTC.

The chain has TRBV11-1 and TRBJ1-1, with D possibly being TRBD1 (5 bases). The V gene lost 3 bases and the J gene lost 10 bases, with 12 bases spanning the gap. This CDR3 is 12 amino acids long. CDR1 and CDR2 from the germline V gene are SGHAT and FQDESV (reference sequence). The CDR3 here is CASSFDSFGAFF. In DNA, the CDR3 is TGTGCCAGCAGCTTCGACAGCTTCGGAGCTTTCTTT.

DNA of the CDR3: TGTGCCAGCAGCTCATATACAGGGGGCTTAGCCGGGGAGCTGTTTTTT. Translation gives CASSSYTGGLAGELFF. The chain combines TRBV5-4 with TRBJ2-2; TRBD1 agrees at 9 bases. The J segment lost 6 bases and the V segment lost 3 bases, leaving 9 bases of the junction unmatched. The CDR3 runs 16 residues. CDR1 is SGHNT, CDR2 YYREEE, per germline (reference sequence).

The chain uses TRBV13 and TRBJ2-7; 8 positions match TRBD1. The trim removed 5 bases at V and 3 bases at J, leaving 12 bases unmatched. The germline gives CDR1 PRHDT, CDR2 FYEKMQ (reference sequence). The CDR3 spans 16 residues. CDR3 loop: CASSPGGEFGFYEQYF. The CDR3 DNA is TGTGCCAGCAGCCCAGGGGGCGAATTTGGGTTCTACGAGCAGTACTTC.

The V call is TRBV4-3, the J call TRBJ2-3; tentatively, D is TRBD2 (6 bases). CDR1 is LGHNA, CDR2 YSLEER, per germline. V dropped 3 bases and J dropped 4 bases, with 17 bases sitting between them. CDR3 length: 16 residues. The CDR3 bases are TGCGCCAGCAGCCACCGTACCAGCGGGTTCGCAGATACGCAGTATTTT. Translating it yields CASSHRTSGFADTQYF.

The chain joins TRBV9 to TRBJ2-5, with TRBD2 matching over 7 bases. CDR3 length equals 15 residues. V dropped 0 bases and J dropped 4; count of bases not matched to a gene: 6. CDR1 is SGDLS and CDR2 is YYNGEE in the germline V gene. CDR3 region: CASSVAVGGRETQYF. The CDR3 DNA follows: TGTGCCAGCAGCGTAGCTGTGGGGGGGAGAGAGACCCAGTACTTC.

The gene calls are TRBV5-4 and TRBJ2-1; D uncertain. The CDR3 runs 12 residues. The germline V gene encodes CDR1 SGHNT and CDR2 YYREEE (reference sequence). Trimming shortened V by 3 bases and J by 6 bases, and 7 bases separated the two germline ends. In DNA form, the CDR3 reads TGTGCCAGCAGCTCGTCTAGCAATGAGCAGTTCTTC. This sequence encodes CASSSSSNEQFF.

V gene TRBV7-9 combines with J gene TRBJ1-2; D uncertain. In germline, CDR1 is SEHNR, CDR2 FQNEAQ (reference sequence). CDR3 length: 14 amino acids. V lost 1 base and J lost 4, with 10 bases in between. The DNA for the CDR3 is TGTGCCAGCAGCTTAGGGCAGAAGATCTATGGCTACACCTTC. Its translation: CASSLGQKIYGYTF.

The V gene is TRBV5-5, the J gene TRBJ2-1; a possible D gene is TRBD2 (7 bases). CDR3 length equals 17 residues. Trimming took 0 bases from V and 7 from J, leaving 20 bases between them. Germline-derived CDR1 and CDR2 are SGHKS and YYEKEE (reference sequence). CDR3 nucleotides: TGTGCCAGCAGCTTGGAAGTAGGGCGGGGGCGACAGAATGAGCAGTTCTTC. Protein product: CASSLEVGRGRQNEQFF.

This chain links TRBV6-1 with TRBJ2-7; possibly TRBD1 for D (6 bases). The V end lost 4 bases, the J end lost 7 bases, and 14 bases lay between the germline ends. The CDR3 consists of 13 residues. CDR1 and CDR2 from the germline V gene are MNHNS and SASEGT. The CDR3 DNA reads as TGTGCCAGCAGTGTCCCCGGGACACTGGAGCAGTACTTC. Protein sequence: CASSVPGTLEQYF.

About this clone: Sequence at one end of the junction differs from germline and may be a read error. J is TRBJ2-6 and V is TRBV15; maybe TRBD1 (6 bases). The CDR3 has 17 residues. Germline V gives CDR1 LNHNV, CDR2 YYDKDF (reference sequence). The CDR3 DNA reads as TGTGCCACCAGCAGTCAGGCACAGGGCTCTGGGGCCAACGGCCTGACTTTC. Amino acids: CATSSQAQGSGANGLTF. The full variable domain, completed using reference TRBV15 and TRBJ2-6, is DAMVIQNPRYQVTQFGKPVTLSCSQTLNHNVMYWYQQKSSQAPKLLFHYYDKDFNNEADTPDNFQSRRPNTSFCFLDIRSPGLGDTAMYLCATSSQAQGSGANGLTFGAGSRLTVL.

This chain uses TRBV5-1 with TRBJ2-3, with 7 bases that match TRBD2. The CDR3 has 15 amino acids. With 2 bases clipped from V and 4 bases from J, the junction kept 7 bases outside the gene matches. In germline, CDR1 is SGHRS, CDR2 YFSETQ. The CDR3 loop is CASSFSGTNADTQYF. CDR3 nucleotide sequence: TGCGCCAGCAGCTTTTCGGGGACTAATGCAGATACGCAGTATTTT.

CDR3 bases: TGTGCCAGCAGCTTAGGTCAACTCAATGAGCAGTTCTTC. It encodes CASSLGQLNEQFF. The chain is built from TRBV11-3 and TRBJ2-1; D gene uncertain. The CDR3 runs 13 residues. In germline, CDR1 is SGHNT, CDR2 YENEEA. V lost 1 base and J 6 bases, leaving 7 bases between the germline ends.

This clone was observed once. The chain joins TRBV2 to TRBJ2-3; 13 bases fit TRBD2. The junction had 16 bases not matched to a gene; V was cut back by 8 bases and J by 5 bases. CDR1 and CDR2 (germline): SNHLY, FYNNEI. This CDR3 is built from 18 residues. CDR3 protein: CASATAGGLAGARDTQYF. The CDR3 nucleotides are TGTGCCAGCGCCACAGCAGGAGGACTAGCGGGGGCGAGAGATACGCAGTATTTT. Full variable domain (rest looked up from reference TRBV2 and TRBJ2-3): EPEVTQTPSHQVTQMGQEVILRCVPISNHLYFYWYRQILGQKVEFLVSFYNNEISEKSEIFDDQFSVERPDGSNFTLKIRSTKLEDSAMYFCASATAGGLAGARDTQYFGPGTRLTVL.

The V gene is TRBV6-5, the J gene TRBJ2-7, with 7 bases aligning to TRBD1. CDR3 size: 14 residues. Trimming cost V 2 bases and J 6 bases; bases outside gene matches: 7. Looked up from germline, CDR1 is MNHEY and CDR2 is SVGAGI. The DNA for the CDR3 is TGTGCCAGCAGTTACGGGCAGGGGGTTGGCGAGCAGTACTTC. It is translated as CASSYGQGVGEQYF.

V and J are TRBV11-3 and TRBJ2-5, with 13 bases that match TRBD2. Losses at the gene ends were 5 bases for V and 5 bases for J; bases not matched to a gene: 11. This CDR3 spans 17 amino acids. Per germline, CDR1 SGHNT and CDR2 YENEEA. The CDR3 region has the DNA TGTGCCAGCAGCACCTTTCGGACTAGCGGGGGATTGGAGACCCAGTACTTC. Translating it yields CASSTFRTSGGLETQYF.